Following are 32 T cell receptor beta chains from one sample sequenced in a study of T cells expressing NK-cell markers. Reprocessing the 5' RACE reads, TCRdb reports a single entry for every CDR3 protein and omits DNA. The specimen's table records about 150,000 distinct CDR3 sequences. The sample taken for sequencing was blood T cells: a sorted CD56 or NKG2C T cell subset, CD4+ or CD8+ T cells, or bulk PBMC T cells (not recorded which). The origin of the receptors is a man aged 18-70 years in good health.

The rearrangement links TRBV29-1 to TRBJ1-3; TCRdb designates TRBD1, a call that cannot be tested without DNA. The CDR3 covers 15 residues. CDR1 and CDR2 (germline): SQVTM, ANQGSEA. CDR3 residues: CSVEGPGNSGNTIYF.

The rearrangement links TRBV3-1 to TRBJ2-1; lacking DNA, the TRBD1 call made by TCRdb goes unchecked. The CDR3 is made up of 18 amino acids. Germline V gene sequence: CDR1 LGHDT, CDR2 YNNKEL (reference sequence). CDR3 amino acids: CASSHTPPGTGVRDEQFF.

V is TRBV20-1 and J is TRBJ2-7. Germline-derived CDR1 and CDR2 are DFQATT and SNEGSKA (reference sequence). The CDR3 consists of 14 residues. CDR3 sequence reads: CSARDPHSSYEQYF.

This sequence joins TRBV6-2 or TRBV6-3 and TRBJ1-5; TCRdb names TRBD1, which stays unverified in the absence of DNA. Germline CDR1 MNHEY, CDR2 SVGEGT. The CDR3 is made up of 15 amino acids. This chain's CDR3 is CASSPQGFGNQPQHF.

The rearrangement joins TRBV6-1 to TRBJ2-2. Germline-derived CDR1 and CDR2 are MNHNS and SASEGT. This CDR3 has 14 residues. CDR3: CASSQDGYTGELFF.

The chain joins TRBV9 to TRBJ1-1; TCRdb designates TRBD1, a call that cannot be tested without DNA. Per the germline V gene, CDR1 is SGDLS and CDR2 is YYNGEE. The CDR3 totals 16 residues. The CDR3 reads CASSVGDRGVNTEAFF.

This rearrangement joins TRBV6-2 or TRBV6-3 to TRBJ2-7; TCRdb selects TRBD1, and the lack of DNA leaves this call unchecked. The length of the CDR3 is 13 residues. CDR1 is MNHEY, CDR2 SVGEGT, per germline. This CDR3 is CASSFQGRYEQYF.

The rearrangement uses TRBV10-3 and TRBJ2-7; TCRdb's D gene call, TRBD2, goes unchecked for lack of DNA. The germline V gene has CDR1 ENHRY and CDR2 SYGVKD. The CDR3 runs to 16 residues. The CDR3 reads CAISGPSGGESYEQYF.

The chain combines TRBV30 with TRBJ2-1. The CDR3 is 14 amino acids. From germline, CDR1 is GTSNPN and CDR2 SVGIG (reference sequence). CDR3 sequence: CAWSVGSSYNEQFF.

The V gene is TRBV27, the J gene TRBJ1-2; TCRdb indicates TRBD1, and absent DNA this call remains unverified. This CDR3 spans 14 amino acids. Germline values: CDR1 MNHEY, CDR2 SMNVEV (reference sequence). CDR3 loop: CASSLLPRGEGYTF.

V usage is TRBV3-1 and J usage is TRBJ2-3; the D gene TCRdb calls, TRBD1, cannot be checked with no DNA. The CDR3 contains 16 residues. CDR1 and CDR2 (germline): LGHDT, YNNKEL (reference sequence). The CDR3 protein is CASSQVRKGDTDTQYF.

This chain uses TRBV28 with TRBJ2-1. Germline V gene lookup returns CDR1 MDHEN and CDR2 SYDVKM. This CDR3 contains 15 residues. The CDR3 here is CASSFLQDPHNEQFF.

This chain's CDR3 is CASSDDPLRLTYGYTF. This chain uses TRBV6-1 with TRBJ1-2. Looked up from germline, CDR1 is MNHNS and CDR2 is SASEGT. CDR3 size: 16 residues.

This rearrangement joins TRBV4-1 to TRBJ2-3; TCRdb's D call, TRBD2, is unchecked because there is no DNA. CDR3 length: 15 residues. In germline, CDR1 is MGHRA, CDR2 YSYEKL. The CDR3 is CASSQDGGVEDTQYF.

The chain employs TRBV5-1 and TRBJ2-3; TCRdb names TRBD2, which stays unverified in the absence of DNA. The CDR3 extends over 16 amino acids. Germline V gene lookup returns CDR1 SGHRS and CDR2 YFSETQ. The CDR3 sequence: CASSYALTSGDDTQYF.

CDR3 region: CASSFVPGMNTEAFF. The chain uses TRBV12-3 or TRBV12-4 and TRBJ1-1; TCRdb calls TRBD1, which cannot be checked without DNA. This CDR3 spans 15 amino acids.

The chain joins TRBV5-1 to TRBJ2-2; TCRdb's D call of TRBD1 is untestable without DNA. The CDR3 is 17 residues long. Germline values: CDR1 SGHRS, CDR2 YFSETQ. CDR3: CASNSYGPGADTGELFF. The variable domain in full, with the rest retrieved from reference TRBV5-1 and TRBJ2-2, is KAGVTQTPRYLIKTRGQQVTLSCSPISGHRSVSWYQQTPGQGLQFLFEYFSETQRNKGNFPGRFSGRQFSNSRSEMNVSTLELGDSALYLCASNSYGPGADTGELFFGEGSRLTVL.

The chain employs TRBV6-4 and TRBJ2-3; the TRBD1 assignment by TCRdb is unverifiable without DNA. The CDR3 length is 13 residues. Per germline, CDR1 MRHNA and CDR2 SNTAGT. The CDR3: CASSGTEADTQYF.

The CDR3: CASSWTGQDYSNQPQHF. This sequence joins TRBV5-1 and TRBJ1-5; TCRdb designates TRBD1, a call that cannot be tested without DNA. CDR1 is SGHRS, CDR2 YFSETQ, per germline. There are 17 residues in the CDR3.

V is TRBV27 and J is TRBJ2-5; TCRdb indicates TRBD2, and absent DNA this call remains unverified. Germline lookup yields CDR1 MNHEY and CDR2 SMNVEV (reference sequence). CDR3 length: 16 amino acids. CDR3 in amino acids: CASTLDRGRTKETQYF.

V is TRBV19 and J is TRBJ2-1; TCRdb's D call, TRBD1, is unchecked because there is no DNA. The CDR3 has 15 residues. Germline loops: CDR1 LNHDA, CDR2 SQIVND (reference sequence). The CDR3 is CASSQITGPHNEQFF.

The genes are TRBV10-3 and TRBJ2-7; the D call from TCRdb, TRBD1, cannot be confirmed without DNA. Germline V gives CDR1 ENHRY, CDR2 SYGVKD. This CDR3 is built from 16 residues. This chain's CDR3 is CAISGGTGVRLDEQYF.

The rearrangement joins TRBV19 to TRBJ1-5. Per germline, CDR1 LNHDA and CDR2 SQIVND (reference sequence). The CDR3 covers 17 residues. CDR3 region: CASSISLAGIRNQPQHF.

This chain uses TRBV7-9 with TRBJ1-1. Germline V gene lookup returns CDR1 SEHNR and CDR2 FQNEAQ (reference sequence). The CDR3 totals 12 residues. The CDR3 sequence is CASSDTGTEAFF.

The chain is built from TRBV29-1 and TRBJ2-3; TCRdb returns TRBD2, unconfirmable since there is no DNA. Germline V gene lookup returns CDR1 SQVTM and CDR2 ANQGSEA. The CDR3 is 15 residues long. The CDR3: CSASQRGASTDTQYF.

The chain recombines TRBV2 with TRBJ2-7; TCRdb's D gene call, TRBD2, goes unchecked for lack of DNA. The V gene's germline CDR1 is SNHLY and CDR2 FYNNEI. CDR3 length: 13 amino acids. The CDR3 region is CASNEGPIAEQYF.

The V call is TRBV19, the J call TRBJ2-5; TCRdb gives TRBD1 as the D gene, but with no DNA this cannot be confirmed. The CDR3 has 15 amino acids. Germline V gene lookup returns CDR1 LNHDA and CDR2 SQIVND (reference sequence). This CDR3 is CASSTQDRTGETQYF. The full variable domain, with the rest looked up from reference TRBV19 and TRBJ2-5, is DGGITQSPKYLFRKEGQNVTLSCEQNLNHDAMYWYRQDPGQGLRLIYYSQIVNDFQKGDIAEGYSVSREKKESFPLTVTSAQKNPTAFYLCASSTQDRTGETQYFGPGTRLLVL.

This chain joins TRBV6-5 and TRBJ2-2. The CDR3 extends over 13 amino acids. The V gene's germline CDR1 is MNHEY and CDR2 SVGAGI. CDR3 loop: CASSYSRTGELFF.

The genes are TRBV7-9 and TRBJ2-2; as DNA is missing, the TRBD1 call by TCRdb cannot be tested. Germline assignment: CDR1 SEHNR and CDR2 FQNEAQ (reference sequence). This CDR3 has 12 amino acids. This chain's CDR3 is CASRGGHGELFF.

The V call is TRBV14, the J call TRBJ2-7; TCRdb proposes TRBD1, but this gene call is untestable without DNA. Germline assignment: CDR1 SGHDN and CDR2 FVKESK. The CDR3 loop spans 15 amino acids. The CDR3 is CASRGPGQDSYEQYF.

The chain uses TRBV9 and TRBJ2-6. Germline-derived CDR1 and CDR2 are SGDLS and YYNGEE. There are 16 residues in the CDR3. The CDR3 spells CASSVAQDSGANVLTF.

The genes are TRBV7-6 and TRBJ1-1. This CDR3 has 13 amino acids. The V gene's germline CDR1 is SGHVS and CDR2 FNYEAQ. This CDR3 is CASSLGTNTEAFF.